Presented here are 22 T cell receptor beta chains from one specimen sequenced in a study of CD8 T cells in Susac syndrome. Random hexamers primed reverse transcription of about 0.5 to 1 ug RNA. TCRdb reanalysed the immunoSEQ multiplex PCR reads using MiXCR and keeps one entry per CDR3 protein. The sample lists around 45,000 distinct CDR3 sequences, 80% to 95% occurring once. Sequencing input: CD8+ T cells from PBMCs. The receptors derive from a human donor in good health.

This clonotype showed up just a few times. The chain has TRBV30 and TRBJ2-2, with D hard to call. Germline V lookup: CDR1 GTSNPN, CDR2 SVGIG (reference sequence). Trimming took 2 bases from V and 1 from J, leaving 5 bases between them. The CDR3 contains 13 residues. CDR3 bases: TGTGCCTGGAGTTCAGGGAACACCGGGGAGCTGTTTTTT. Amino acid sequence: CAWSSGNTGELFF.

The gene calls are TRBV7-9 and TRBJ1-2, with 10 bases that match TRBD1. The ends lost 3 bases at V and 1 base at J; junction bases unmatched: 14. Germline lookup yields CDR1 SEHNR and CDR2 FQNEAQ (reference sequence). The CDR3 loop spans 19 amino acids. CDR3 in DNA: TGTGCCAGCAGCTTCAATCGGGACAGGGGTTCTTCGGTTAACTATGGCTACACCTTC. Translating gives CASSFNRDRGSSVNYGYTF.

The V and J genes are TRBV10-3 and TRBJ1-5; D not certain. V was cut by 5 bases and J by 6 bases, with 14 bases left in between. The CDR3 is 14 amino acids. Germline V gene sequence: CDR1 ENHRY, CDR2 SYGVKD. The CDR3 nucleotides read TGTGCCATCAGTAGGACGGGGAAGACTCAGCCCCAGCATTTT. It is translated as CAISRTGKTQPQHF.

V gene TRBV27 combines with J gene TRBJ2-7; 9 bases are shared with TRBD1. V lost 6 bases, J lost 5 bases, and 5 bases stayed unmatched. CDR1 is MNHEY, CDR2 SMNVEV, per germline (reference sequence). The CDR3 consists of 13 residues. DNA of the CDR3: TGTGCCAGCAGCCCGGGACAGGGAGACGAGCAGTACTTC. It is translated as CASSPGQGDEQYF.

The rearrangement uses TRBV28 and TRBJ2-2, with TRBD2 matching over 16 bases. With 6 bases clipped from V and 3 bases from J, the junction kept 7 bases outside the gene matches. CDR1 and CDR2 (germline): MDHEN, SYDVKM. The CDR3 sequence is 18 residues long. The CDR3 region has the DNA TGTGCCAGCAGGCCGGGACTAGCGGGAGGGCCCGACACCGGGGAGCTGTTTTTT. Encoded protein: CASRPGLAGGPDTGELFF.

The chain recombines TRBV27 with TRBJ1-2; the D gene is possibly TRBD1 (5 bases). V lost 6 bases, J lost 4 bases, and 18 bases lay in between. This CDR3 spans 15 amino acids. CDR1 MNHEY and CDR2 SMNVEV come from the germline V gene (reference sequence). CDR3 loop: CASRRTRFDVYGYTF. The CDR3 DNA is TGTGCCAGCAGACGGACACGCTTCGATGTCTATGGCTACACCTTC.

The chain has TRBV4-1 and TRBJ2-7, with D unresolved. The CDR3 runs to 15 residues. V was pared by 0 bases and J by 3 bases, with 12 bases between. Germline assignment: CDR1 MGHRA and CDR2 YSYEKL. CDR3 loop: CASSQDHSGYYEQYF. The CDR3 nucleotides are TGCGCCAGCAGCCAAGATCACAGTGGTTACTACGAGCAGTACTTC.

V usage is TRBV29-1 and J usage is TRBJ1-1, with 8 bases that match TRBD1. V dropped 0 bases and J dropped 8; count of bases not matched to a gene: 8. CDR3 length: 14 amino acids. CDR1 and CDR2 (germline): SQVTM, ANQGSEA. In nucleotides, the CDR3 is TGCAGCGTTGAAGATTCCGGGACAGGTCGCGAAGCTTTCTTT. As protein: CSVEDSGTGREAFF.

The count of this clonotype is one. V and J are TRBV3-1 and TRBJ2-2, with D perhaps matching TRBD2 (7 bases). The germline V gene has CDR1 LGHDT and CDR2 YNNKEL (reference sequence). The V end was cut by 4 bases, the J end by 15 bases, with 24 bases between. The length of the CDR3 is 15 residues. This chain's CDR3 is CASSPPLGPRGPMFF. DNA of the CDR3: TGTGCCAGCAGCCCACCCCTGGGGCCGCGGGGGCCGATGTTTTTT.

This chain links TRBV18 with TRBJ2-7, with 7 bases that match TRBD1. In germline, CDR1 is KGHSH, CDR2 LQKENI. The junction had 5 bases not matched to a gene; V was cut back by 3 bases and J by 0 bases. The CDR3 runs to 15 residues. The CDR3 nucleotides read TGTGCCAGCTCACCGAAGGGACAGAGCTCCTACGAGCAGTACTTC. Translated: CASSPKGQSSYEQYF.

The CDR3 DNA reads TGTGCCAGCAGCGTAGAGGGCATGACCTCCAGCGAGCAGTACTTC. The encoded protein is CASSVEGMTSSEQYF. The genes are TRBV9 and TRBJ2-7; the D is unclear. This CDR3 is 15 amino acids long. Germline assignment: CDR1 SGDLS and CDR2 YYNGEE. With 0 bases removed from V and 6 bases from J, the gap between germline ends came to 16 bases.

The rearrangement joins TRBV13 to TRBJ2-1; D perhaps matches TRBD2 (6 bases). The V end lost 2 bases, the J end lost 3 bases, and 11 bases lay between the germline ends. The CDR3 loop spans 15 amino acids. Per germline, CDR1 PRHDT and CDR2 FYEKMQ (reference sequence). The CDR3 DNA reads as TGTGCCAGCAGCTTAAAGGGACTGAGCTACAATGAGCAGTTCTTC. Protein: CASSLKGLSYNEQFF.

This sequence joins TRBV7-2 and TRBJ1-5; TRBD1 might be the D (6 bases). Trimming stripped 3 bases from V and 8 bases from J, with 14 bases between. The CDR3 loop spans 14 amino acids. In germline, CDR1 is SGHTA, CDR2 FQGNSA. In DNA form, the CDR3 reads TGTGCCAGCAGCTTCGGACAGAAGCGCGAGCCCCAGCATTTT. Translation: CASSFGQKREPQHF.

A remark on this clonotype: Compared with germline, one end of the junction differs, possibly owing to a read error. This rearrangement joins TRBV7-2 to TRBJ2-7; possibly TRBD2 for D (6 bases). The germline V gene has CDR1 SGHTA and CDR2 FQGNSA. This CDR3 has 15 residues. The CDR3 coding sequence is TGTGCCAGCAACTTATCGGGGGTCGGATATGGCGAGCAGTACTTC. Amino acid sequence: CASNLSGVGYGEQYF.

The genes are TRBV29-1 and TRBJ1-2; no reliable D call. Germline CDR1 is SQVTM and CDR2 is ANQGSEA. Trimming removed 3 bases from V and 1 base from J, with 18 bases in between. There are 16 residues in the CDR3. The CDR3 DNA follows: TGCAGCGTTGAGGCGGGCCTCCCATTTCTTAACTATGGCTACACCTTC. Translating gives CSVEAGLPFLNYGYTF.

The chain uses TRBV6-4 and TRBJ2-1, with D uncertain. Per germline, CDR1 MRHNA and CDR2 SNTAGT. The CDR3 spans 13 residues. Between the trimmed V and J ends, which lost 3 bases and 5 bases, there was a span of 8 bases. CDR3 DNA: TGTGCCAGCAGTGAAGCGTTTAACAATGAGCAGTTCTTC. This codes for CASSEAFNNEQFF.

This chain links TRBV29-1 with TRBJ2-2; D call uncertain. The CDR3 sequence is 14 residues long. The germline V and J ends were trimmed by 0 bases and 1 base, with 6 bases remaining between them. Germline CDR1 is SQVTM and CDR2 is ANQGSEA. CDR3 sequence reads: CSVEDWGNTGELFF. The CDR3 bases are TGCAGCGTTGAAGATTGGGGGAACACCGGGGAGCTGTTTTTT.

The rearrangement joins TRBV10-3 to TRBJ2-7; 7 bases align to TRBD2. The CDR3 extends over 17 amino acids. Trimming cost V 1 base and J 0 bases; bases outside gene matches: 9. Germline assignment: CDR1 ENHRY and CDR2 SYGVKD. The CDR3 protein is CAISELFRGGDSYEQYF. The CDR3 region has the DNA TGTGCCATCAGTGAGTTATTTCGGGGAGGGGACTCCTACGAGCAGTACTTC.

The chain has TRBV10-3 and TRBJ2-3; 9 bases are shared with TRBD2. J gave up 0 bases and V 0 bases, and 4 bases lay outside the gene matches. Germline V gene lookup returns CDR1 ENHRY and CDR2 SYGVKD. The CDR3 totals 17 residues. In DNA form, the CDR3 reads TGTGCCATCAGTGAGTCGCTAGCGGGAACCAGCACAGATACGCAGTATTTT. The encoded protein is CAISESLAGTSTDTQYF.

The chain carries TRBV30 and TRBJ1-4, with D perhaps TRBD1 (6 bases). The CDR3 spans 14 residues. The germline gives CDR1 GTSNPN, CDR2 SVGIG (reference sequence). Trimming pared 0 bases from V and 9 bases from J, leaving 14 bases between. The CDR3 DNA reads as TGTGCCTGGAGTGTAGGGACACCCATCCAAAAACTGTTTTTT. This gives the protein CAWSVGTPIQKLFF.

In nucleotides, the CDR3 is TGTGCCAGCTCTCCTACCGATGGAGGGGCAACGGGGGAGCTGTTTTTT. As protein: CASSPTDGGATGELFF. The chain employs TRBV18 and TRBJ2-2, with D possibly matching TRBD2 (6 bases). The CDR3 covers 16 residues. Per germline, CDR1 KGHSH and CDR2 LQKENI. The ends were cut back, 6 bases at V and 8 bases at J, with 22 bases in the middle.

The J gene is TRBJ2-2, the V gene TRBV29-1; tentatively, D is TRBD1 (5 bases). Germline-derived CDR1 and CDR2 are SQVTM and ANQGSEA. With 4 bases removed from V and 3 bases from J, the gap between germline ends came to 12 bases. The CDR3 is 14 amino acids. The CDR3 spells CSVGGAVDTGELFF. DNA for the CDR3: TGCAGCGTTGGTGGGGCTGTAGACACCGGGGAGCTGTTTTTT.